This TCR beta chain was observed in a study of spatial heterogeneity in lung cancer. As for the study in general: Alpha-chain sequences were consistently detected in smaller numbers than beta-chain sequences.

Each CDR3 protein is one row after TCRdb ran MiXCR on the 5' RACE reads. The sample lists around 13,000 distinct CDR3 sequences, about 5% occurring once. This clonotype was observed many times. What it binds is not known. Study results and caveats: Higher tumor mutation counts went along with higher counts of expanded intratumoral alpha and beta TCRs. Coverage of tumor T cells, by estimate, reached around 6.6% for alpha chains and less than 15% for beta chains.

The time point is: sample taken at primary tumor resection. Sequencing was performed on lung tumor tissue, taken at surgery. The origin of this receptor is a male donor with early-stage non-small cell lung cancer.

The CDR3 coding sequence is TGCAGTGCTAGACTTTCGACTGGTTATAATTCACCCCTCCACTTT. Translating gives CSARLSTGYNSPLHF. The genes are TRBV20-1 and TRBJ1-6; D is unclear. With 2 bases removed from V and 4 bases from J, the gap between germline ends came to 12 bases. The germline V gene encodes CDR1 DFQATT and CDR2 SNEGSKA (reference sequence). The CDR3 loop spans 15 amino acids.